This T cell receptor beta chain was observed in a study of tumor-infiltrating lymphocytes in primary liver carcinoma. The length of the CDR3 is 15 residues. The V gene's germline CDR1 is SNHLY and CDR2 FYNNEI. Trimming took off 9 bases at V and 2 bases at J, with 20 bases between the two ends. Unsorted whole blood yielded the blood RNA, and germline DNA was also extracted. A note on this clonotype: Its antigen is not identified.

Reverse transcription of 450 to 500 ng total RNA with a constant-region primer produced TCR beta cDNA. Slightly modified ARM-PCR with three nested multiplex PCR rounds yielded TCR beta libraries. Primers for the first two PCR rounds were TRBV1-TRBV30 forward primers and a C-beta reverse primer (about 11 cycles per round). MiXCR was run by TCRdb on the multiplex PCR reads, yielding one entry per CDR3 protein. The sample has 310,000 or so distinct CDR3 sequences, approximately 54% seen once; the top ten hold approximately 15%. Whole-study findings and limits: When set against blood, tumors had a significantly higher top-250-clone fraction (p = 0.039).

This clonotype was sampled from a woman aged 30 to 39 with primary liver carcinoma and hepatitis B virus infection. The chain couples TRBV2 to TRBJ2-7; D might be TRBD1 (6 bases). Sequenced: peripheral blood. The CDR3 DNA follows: TGTGCCAGTGCGCCGTGGAGGACAGCTCCCTACGAGCAGTACTTC. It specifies CASAPWRTAPYEQYF.